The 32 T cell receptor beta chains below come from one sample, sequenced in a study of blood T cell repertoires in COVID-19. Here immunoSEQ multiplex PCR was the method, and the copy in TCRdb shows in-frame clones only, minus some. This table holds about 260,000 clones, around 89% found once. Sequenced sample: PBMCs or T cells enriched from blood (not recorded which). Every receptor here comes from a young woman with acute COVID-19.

The CDR3: CASSLEAGVVNTEAFF. The CDR3 nucleotides are TGCGCCAGCAGCTTAGAGGCGGGAGTGGTGAACACTGAAGCTTTCTTT. V and J are TRBV5-1 and TRBJ1-1, with D hard to call. Germline lookup yields CDR1 SGHRS and CDR2 YFSETQ. V was shortened by 2 bases and J by 0 bases, with 14 bases between the two germline ends. The CDR3 spans 16 residues.

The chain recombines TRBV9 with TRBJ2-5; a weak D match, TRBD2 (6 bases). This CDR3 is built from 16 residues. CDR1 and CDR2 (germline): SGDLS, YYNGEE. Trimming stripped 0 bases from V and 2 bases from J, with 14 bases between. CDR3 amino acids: CASSVAGGIGQETQYF. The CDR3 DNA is TGTGCCAGCAGCGTAGCTGGCGGGATAGGGCAAGAGACCCAGTACTTC.

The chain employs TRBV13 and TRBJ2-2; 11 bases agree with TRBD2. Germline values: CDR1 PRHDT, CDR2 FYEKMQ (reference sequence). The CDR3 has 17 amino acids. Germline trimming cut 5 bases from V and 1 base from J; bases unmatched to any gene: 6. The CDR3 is CASSPIGTSGNTGELFF. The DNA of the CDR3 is TGTGCCAGCAGCCCAATCGGGACTAGCGGGAACACCGGGGAGCTGTTTTTT.

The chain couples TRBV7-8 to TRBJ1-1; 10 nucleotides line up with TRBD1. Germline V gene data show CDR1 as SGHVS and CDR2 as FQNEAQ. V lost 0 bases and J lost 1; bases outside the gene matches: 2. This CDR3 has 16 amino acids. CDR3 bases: TGTGCCAGCAGCTTAGCATGGACAGGGGGGAACACTGAAGCTTTCTTT. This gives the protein CASSLAWTGGNTEAFF.

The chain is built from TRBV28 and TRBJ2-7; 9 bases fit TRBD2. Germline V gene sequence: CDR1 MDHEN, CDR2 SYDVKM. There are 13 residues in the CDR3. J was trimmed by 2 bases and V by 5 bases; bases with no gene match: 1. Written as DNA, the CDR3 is TGTGCCAGCAGTAGCGGGGGGACCTACGAGCAGTACTTC. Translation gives CASSSGGTYEQYF.

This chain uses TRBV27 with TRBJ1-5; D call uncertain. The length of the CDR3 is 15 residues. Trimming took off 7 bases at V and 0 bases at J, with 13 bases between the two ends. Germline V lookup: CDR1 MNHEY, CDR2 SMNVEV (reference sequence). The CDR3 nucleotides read TGTGCCAGCACCCCCCCGGGAAATAGCAATCAGCCCCAGCATTTT. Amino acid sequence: CASTPPGNSNQPQHF.

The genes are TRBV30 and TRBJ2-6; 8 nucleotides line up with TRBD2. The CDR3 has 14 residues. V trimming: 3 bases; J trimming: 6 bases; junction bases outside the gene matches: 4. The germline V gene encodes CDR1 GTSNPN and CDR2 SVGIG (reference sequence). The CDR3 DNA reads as TGTGCCTGGAGCCCCGGGGGGGAGGCCAACGTCCTGACTTTC. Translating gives CAWSPGGEANVLTF.

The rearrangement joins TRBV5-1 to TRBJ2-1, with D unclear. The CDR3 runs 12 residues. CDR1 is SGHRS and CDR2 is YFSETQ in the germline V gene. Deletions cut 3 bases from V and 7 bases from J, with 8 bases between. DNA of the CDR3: TGCGCCAGCAGCTCCTCGTTAAATGAGCAGTTCTTC. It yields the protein CASSSSLNEQFF.

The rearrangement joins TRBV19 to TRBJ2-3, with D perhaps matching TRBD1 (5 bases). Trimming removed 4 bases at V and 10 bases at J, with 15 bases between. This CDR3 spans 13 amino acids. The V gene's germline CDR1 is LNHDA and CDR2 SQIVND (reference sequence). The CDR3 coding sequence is TGTGCCAGTAGTACAAGGACACAAACGTCGCAGTATTTT. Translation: CASSTRTQTSQYF.

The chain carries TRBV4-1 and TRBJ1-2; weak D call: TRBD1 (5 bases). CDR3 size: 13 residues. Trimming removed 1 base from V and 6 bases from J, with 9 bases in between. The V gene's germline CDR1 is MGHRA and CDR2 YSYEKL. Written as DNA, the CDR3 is TGCGCCAGCAGCCAAGGACAGTTCAATGGCTACACCTTC. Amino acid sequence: CASSQGQFNGYTF.

Here the CDR3 DNA reads TGTGCCAGCAGTGTAAAGGCGGGAGCTACATCAGATACGCAGTATTTT. Translating it yields CASSVKAGATSDTQYF. The rearrangement uses TRBV6-4 and TRBJ2-3, with 7 bases that match TRBD2. V lost 4 bases and J lost 4; bases outside the gene matches: 11. Per germline, CDR1 MRHNA and CDR2 SNTAGT. The CDR3 is 16 amino acids.

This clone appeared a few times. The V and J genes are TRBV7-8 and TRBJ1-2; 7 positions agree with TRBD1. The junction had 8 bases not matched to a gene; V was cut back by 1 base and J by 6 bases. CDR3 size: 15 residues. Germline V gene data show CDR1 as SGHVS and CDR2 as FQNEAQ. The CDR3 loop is CASSLVAGGYNGYTF. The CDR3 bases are TGTGCCAGCAGCTTAGTGGCAGGGGGGTACAATGGCTACACCTTC.

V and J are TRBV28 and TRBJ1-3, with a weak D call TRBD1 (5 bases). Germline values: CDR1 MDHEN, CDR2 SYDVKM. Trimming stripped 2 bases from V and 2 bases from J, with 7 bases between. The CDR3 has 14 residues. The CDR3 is CASSLRRAGNTIYF. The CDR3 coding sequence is TGTGCCAGCAGTTTACGCAGGGCTGGAAACACCATATATTTT.

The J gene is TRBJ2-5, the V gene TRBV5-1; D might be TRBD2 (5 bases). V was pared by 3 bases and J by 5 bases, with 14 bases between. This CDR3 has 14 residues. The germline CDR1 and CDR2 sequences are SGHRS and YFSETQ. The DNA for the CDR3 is TGCGCCAGCAGCTCCCAGCCTAGCCGGGAGACCCAGTACTTC. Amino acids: CASSSQPSRETQYF. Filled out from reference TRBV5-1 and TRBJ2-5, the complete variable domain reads KAGVTQTPRYLIKTRGQQVTLSCSPISGHRSVSWYQQTPGQGLQFLFEYFSETQRNKGNFPGRFSGRQFSNSRSEMNVSTLELGDSALYLCASSSQPSRETQYFGPGTRLLVL.

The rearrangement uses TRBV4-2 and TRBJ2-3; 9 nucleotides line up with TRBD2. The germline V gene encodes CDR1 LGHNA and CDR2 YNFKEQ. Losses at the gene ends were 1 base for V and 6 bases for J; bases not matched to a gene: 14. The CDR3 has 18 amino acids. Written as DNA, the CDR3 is TGTGCCAGCAGCCAAGGAGAGGGGGGCGGGAGGGCCGTCGATACGCAGTATTTT. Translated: CASSQGEGGGRAVDTQYF.

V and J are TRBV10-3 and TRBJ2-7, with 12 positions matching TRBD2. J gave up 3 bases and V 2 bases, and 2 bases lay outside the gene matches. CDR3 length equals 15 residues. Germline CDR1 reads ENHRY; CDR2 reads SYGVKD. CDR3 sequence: CAISERTSGIYEQYF. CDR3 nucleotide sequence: TGTGCCATCAGTGAGCGGACTAGCGGGATCTACGAGCAGTACTTC.

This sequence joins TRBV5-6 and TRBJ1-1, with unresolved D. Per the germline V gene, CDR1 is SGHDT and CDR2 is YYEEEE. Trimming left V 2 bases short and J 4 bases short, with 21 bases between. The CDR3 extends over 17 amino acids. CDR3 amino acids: CASSLGRLRDRGTEAFF. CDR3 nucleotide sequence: TGTGCCAGCAGCTTAGGCCGGCTTCGAGATCGGGGCACTGAAGCTTTCTTT.

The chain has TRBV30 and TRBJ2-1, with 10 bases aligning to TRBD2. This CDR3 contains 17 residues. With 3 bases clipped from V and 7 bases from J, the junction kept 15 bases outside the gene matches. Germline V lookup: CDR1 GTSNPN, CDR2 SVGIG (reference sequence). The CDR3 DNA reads TGTGCCTGGAGCACCGACCGGACTAGCGGAGGGGGGAATGAGCAGTTCTTC. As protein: CAWSTDRTSGGGNEQFF.

The CDR3 protein is CASTEGTGVRGTQYF. The CDR3 DNA sequence: TGTGCCAGCACGGAAGGGACAGGGGTCCGGGGGACCCAGTACTTC. The V gene is TRBV18, the J gene TRBJ2-5, with TRBD1 identical over 10 bases. The germline gives CDR1 KGHSH, CDR2 LQKENI. This CDR3 comprises 15 residues. Trimming cost V 8 bases and J 7 bases; bases outside gene matches: 13.

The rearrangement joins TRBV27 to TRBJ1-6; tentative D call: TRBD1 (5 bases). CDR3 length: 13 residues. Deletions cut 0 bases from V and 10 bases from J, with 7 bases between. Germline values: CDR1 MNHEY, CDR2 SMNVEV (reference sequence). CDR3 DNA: TGTGCCAGCAGTTTATCAGGGGAATCACCCCTCCACTTT. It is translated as CASSLSGESPLHF.

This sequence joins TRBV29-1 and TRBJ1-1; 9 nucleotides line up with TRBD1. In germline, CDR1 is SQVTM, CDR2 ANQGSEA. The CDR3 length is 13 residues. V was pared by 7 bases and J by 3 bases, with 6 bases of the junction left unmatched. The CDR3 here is CSANRGPDTEAFF. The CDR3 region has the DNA TGCAGCGCAAACAGGGGGCCGGACACTGAAGCTTTCTTT.

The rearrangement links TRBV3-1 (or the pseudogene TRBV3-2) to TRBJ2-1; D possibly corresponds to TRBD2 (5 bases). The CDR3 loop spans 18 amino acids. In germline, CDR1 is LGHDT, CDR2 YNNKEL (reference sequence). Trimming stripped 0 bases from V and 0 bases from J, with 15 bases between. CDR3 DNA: TGTGCCAGCAGCCAAGAGGTAGGTAGCGTAAGCTCCTACAATGAGCAGTTCTTC. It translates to CASSQEVGSVSSYNEQFF.

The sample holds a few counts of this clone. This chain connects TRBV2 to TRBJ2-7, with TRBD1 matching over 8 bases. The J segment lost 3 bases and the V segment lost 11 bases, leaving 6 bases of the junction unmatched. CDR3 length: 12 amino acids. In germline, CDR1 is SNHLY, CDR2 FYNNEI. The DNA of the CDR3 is TGTGCCGGACAGGGTGAAGGCTACGAGCAGTACTTC. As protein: CAGQGEGYEQYF.

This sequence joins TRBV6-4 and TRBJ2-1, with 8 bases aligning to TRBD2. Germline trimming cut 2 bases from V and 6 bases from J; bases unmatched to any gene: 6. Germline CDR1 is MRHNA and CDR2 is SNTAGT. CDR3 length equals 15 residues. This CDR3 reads CASSDRAGTSNEQFF. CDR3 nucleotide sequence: TGTGCCAGCAGTGACAGAGCGGGGACTAGCAATGAGCAGTTCTTC.

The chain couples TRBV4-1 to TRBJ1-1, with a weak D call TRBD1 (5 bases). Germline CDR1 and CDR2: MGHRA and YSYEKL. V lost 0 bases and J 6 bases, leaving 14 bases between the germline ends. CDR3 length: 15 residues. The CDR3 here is CASSQDVPGIAEAFF. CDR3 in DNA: TGCGCCAGCAGCCAAGATGTGCCAGGGATCGCTGAAGCTTTCTTT.

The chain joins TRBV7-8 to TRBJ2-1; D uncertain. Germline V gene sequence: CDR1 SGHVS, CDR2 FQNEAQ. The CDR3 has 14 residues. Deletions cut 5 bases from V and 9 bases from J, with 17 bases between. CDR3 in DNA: TGTGCCAGCAGCCCCCAAAACGTCCCGAGTGAGCAGTTCTTC. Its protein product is CASSPQNVPSEQFF.

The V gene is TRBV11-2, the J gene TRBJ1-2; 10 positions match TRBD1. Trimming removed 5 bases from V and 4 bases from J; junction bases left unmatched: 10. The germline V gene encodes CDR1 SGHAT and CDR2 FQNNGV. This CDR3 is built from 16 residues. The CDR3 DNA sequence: TGTGCCAGCAGCGATAGGGGGACAGGGGTTGCCTATGGCTACACCTTC. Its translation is CASSDRGTGVAYGYTF.

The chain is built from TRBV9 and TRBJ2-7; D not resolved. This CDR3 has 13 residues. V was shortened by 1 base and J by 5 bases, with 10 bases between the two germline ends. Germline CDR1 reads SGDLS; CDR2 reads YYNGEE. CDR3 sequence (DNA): TGTGCCAGCAGCGTAAGTAGTTTAGACGAGCAGTACTTC. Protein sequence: CASSVSSLDEQYF.

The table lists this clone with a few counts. The DNA for the CDR3 is TGTGCCAGTAGTCCCGACGGGGTCTCTGGGGCCAACGTCCTGACTTTC. Amino acids: CASSPDGVSGANVLTF. The chain combines TRBV19 with TRBJ2-6, with D perhaps TRBD2 (5 bases). Deletions cut 5 bases from V and 0 bases from J, with 11 bases between. The CDR3 length is 16 residues. Per germline, CDR1 LNHDA and CDR2 SQIVND (reference sequence). Looking up the rest from reference TRBV19 and TRBJ2-6 gives the full variable domain: DGGITQSPKYLFRKEGQNVTLSCEQNLNHDAMYWYRQDPGQGLRLIYYSQIVNDFQKGDIAEGYSVSREKKESFPLTVTSAQKNPTAFYLCASSPDGVSGANVLTFGAGSRLTVL.

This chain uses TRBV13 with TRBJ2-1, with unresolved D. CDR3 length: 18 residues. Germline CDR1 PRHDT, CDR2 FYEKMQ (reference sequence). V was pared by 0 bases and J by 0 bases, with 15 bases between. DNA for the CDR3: TGTGCCAGCAGCTTAGGCCGATATAGTCTAAGCTCCTACAATGAGCAGTTCTTC. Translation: CASSLGRYSLSSYNEQFF. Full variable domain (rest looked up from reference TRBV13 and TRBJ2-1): AAGVIQSPRHLIKEKRETATLKCYPIPRHDTVYWYQQGPGQDPQFLISFYEKMQSDKGSIPDRFSAQQFSDYHSELNMSSLELGDSALYFCASSLGRYSLSSYNEQFFGPGTRLTVL.

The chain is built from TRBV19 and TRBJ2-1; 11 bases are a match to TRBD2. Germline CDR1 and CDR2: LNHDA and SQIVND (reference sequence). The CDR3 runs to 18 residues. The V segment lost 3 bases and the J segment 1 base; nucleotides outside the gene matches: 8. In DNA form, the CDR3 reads TGTGCCAGTAGTATCACTAGCGGGAGTAGGTTATCCTACAATGAGCAGTTCTTC. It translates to CASSITSGSRLSYNEQFF.

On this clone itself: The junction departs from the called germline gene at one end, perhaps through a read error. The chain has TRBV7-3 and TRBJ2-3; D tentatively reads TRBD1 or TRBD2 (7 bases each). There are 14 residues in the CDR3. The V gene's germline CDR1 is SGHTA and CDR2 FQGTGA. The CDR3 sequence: CAGSGTESTDTQYF. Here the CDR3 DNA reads TGTGCCGGCAGCGGGACAGAGAGCACAGATACGCAGTATTTT.